One sample yielded the 2 T cell receptor beta chains listed below, sequenced in a study of graft-versus-host responses after intestinal transplantation. Data came from immunoSEQ multiplex PCR; TCRdb stores just in-frame clones and leaves some out. The table includes approximately 60,000 clones, roughly 90% detected once. The sample was PBMCs, taken 26 days after transplant. These receptors all stem from a human patient who received an intestinal transplant, so some T cells may come from the graft donor.

The chain recombines TRBV5-1 with TRBJ2-1; 9 bases agree with TRBD1. This CDR3 comprises 15 residues. CDR1 and CDR2 (germline): SGHRS, YFSETQ. After removal of 5 bases from V and 2 bases from J, the junction contained 5 bases not matched to a gene. CDR3 amino acids: CASSPGTGPYNEQFF. CDR3 in DNA: TGCGCCAGCAGTCCCGGGACAGGGCCCTACAATGAGCAGTTCTTC.

CDR3 loop: CASSTGTKNNEQFF. The DNA for the CDR3 is TGTGCCAGCAGCACTGGGACTAAGAACAATGAGCAGTTCTTC. This chain links TRBV5-4 with TRBJ2-1; 7 bases are a match to TRBD2. The CDR3 is 14 residues long. The junction had 6 bases not matched to a gene; V was cut back by 4 bases and J by 5 bases. CDR1 is SGHNT, CDR2 YYREEE, per germline (reference sequence).